What follows are 14 T cell receptor beta chains derived from one specimen sequenced in a study of shared clonotypes between healthy human individuals. Sequencing was performed with immunoSEQ multiplex PCR; in TCRdb, only in-frame clones are kept and a portion is missing. Of 85,000 to 100,000 clones listed, approximately 75% were seen once; the top ten hold approximately 53%. Sequenced input: memory CD8+ T cells sorted from blood. Subset reported: CD45RO+ cells pooled with CCR7-negative TemRA cells. The receptors here all came from a man younger than 45 in good health.

The chain has TRBV2 and TRBJ1-2, with D possibly matching TRBD1 (6 bases). Germline CDR1 is SNHLY and CDR2 is FYNNEI. Trimming pared 10 bases from V and 2 bases from J, leaving 26 bases between. The CDR3 consists of 17 residues. The CDR3 protein is CAIEMRGGRVPNYGYTF. The CDR3, as DNA: TGTGCCATCGAGATGCGCGGGGGGCGCGTGCCCAACTATGGCTACACCTTC.

CDR3 protein: CASSGYGNPRETQYF. For the CDR3, the DNA is TGTGCCAGCAGCGGGTACGGGAACCCTAGAGAGACCCAGTACTTC. This chain joins TRBV9 and TRBJ2-5; a weak D match, TRBD2 (5 bases). The CDR3 consists of 15 residues. Trimming removed 3 bases from V and 4 bases from J, with 16 bases in between. Germline CDR1 reads SGDLS; CDR2 reads YYNGEE.

The rearrangement links TRBV6-5 to TRBJ2-1, with D unclear. Germline-derived CDR1 and CDR2 are MNHEY and SVGAGI. There are 14 residues in the CDR3. The V end lost 7 bases, the J end lost 3 bases, and 13 bases lay between the germline ends. CDR3 coding DNA: TGTGCCAGCACCCTGGGTAGCAGCTACAATGAGCAGTTCTTC. Its translation: CASTLGSSYNEQFF.

V gene TRBV5-4 combines with J gene TRBJ2-2; 12 bases fit TRBD2. The CDR3 spans 19 residues. Germline loops: CDR1 SGHNT, CDR2 YYREEE (reference sequence). Trimming removed 4 bases from V and 7 bases from J; junction bases left unmatched: 17. CDR3 sequence reads: CASSTPTSGRFPYGGELFF. CDR3 in DNA: TGTGCCAGCAGCACACCGACTAGCGGGAGATTCCCGTACGGCGGGGAGCTGTTTTTT. Variable domain in full (rest from reference TRBV5-4 and TRBJ2-2): ETGVTQSPTHLIKTRGQQVTLRCSSQSGHNTVSWYQQALGQGPQFIFQYYREEENGRGNFPPRFSGLQFPNYSSELNVNALELDDSALYLCASSTPTSGRFPYGGELFFGEGSRLTVL.

The CDR3 reads CASSLDTGAGDNIQYF. Here the CDR3 DNA reads TGTGCCAGCAGCTTAGACACGGGGGCGGGGGATAACATTCAGTACTTC. The chain joins TRBV7-2 to TRBJ2-4, with a possible D match to TRBD2 (7 bases). V lost 1 base, J lost 7 bases, and 17 bases lay in between. The length of the CDR3 is 16 residues. CDR1 is SGHTA, CDR2 FQGNSA, per germline.

The chain recombines TRBV29-1 with TRBJ2-2, with unresolved D. This CDR3 has 12 amino acids. Trimming pared 4 bases from V and 2 bases from J, leaving 5 bases between. Germline-derived CDR1 and CDR2 are SQVTM and ANQGSEA. The CDR3 nucleotides are TGCAGCGTTGGGCCAAACACCGGGGAGCTGTTTTTT. It codes for CSVGPNTGELFF.

V is TRBV5-1 and J is TRBJ1-2, with TRBD1 as a possible D gene (5 bases). Germline V lookup: CDR1 SGHRS, CDR2 YFSETQ. The CDR3 loop spans 14 amino acids. V lost 0 bases to trimming and J lost 0 bases, with 6 bases between them. CDR3 loop: CASSLATANYGYTF. CDR3 nucleotide sequence: TGCGCCAGCAGCTTGGCGACAGCTAACTATGGCTACACCTTC.

The rearrangement links TRBV27 to TRBJ1-2, with 8 nucleotides matching TRBD1. Trimming at V came to 5 bases and at J to 3 bases, leaving 2 bases not matched to a gene. Germline values: CDR1 MNHEY, CDR2 SMNVEV (reference sequence). The length of the CDR3 is 13 residues. Here the CDR3 reads CASSMDRDYGYTF. The CDR3 DNA follows: TGTGCCAGCAGTATGGACAGGGACTATGGCTACACCTTC.

This clone occurred many times. At one end the junction does not follow the germline gene, possibly because of a read error. The rearrangement uses TRBV9 and TRBJ1-4; D is undetermined. CDR1 and CDR2 (germline): SGDLS, YYNGEE. The CDR3 is 14 residues long. This CDR3 is CASGEDLSRGKVFF. The CDR3 DNA is TGTGCCAGCGGGGAGGACTTAAGTCGGGGAAAAGTGTTTTTT.

This clone has more than one count but fewer than ten. The chain joins TRBV6-4 to TRBJ2-1; maybe TRBD2 (5 bases). V dropped 4 bases and J dropped 0 bases, with 13 bases sitting between them. The germline CDR1 and CDR2 sequences are MRHNA and SNTAGT. The CDR3 extends over 16 amino acids. This CDR3 reads CASSARPEGSYNEQFF. CDR3 bases: TGTGCCAGCAGTGCCCGCCCCGAGGGCTCCTACAATGAGCAGTTCTTC.

About this clone: The sample carries other DNA sequences with the same CDR3. The J gene is TRBJ2-2, the V gene TRBV6-4; unclear D gene. The germline CDR1 and CDR2 sequences are MRHNA and SNTAGT. V was pared by 0 bases and J by 0 bases, with 2 bases between. The CDR3 has 14 amino acids. CDR3 sequence (DNA): TGTGCCAGCAGTGACTCAACGAACACCGGGGAGCTGTTTTTT. Amino acid sequence: CASSDSTNTGELFF.

The genes are TRBV7-3 and TRBJ2-7; 8 bases align to TRBD1. The CDR3 spans 17 residues. V was clipped by 4 bases and J by 5 bases; unmatched bases: 16. Germline loops: CDR1 SGHTA, CDR2 FQGTGA. In DNA, the CDR3 is TGTGCCAGCAGCTCCCCGATTCCGACAGGGGATCTCAACGAGCAGTACTTC. It specifies CASSSPIPTGDLNEQYF.

The CDR3 spells CASSWTGTGDYEQYF. CDR3 sequence (DNA): TGCGCCAGCAGCTGGACCGGGACAGGAGACTACGAGCAGTACTTC. The chain recombines TRBV5-1 with TRBJ2-7, with 8 nucleotides matching TRBD1. CDR3 length: 15 amino acids. V lost 3 bases, J lost 3 bases, and 8 bases stayed unmatched. Germline V CDR1 and CDR2: SGHRS, YFSETQ.

The chain employs TRBV27 and TRBJ1-2; 9 bases match TRBD1. Germline lookup yields CDR1 MNHEY and CDR2 SMNVEV (reference sequence). V was clipped by 5 bases and J by 7 bases; unmatched bases: 14. This CDR3 has 16 amino acids. The CDR3 is CASSPNHGTGFFGYTF. Written as DNA, the CDR3 is TGTGCCAGCAGTCCCAATCATGGGACAGGGTTTTTTGGCTACACCTTC.